Shown below are 21 T cell receptor beta chains from a single sample sequenced in a study of identical twins. MiXCR, applied by TCRdb to the 5' RACE reads, yields one record per CDR3 protein. This repertoire shows more than 650,000 distinct CDR3 sequences, roughly 6.2% found once; its top ten account for about 1.8%. Sequencing used naive T cells sorted from blood. The origin of the receptors is a man aged 18 to 35 in good health.

This clonotype was counted many times. The chain recombines TRBV5-1 with TRBJ2-3, with a tentative D call TRBD1 (6 bases). V lost 2 bases and J lost 1, with 17 bases in between. Germline lookup yields CDR1 SGHRS and CDR2 YFSETQ. The CDR3 runs to 17 residues. CDR3 region: CASSFQTRGSGTDTQYF. In DNA form, the CDR3 reads TGCGCCAGCAGCTTCCAGACGAGGGGGTCAGGCACAGATACGCAGTATTTT. Full variable domain (outside the CDR3, taken from reference TRBV5-1 and TRBJ2-3): KAGVTQTPRYLIKTRGQQVTLSCSPISGHRSVSWYQQTPGQGLQFLFEYFSETQRNKGNFPGRFSGRQFSNSRSEMNVSTLELGDSALYLCASSFQTRGSGTDTQYFGPGTRLTVL.

This clonotype was counted only a few times. The chain couples TRBV11-2 to TRBJ2-2, with 8 nucleotides matching TRBD2. V lost 3 bases, J lost 4 bases, and 10 bases stayed unmatched. From germline, CDR1 is SGHAT and CDR2 FQNNGV. This CDR3 spans 17 amino acids. The CDR3 nucleotides are TGTGCCAGCAGCTTCGGGGCTAGCGGGCGGGGCACCGGGGAGCTGTTTTTT. It encodes CASSFGASGRGTGELFF.

This clonotype was recorded at least ten times. The chain is built from TRBV29-1 and TRBJ2-3; tentative D call: TRBD2 (6 bases). The ends were cut back, 7 bases at V and 6 bases at J, with 17 bases in the middle. Germline CDR1 reads SQVTM; CDR2 reads ANQGSEA. The CDR3 has 13 residues. CDR3 nucleotides: TGCAGCGCCATGGGGGAGGCCCCGGATACGCAGTATTTT. This gives the protein CSAMGEAPDTQYF.

In its sample, this clonotype was seen many times. The rearrangement joins TRBV11-2 to TRBJ1-6, with 7 bases matching TRBD1. The V and J ends lost 1 base and 10 bases, in that order; junction bases with no gene match: 4. The CDR3 contains 14 residues. Germline lookup yields CDR1 SGHAT and CDR2 FQNNGV. CDR3: CASSLGQGDSPLHF. Written as DNA, the CDR3 is TGTGCCAGCAGCTTAGGGCAGGGGGACTCACCCCTCCACTTT.

The table lists this clonotype with many counts. This chain links TRBV12-3 or TRBV12-4 with TRBJ1-1; TRBD1 aligns across 9 bases. Germline trimming cut 1 base from V and 6 bases from J; bases unmatched to any gene: 6. The CDR3 is made up of 15 amino acids. The chain's CDR3 is CASSLETGGMAEAFF. The CDR3 DNA sequence: TGTGCCAGCAGTTTAGAGACAGGGGGTATGGCTGAAGCTTTCTTT.

This clonotype was counted only a few times. V gene TRBV12-3 or TRBV12-4 combines with J gene TRBJ2-2, with D unclear. This CDR3 has 13 residues. V was shortened by 9 bases and J by 6 bases, with 14 bases between the two germline ends. The CDR3 nucleotides read TGTGCCAGTCGAACCGCCTCGTCCGGGGAGCTGTTTTTT. Amino acids: CASRTASSGELFF.

This clonotype was seen ten or more times. Germline is not matched at one junction end, which may reflect a read error. As DNA, the CDR3 is TGTGCCAGCAGACAGGGACAGGGGTTCTACAGTGAGCAGTTCTTC. This encodes CASRQGQGFYSEQFF. This chain joins TRBV12-3 or TRBV12-4 and TRBJ2-1, with TRBD1 identical over 10 bases. The CDR3 has 15 amino acids.

In its sample, this clonotype was seen many times. This chain connects TRBV12-3 or TRBV12-4 to TRBJ1-1; D is unclear. This CDR3 region has 14 residues. The germline V and J ends were trimmed by 0 bases and 1 base, with 6 bases remaining between them. The CDR3 protein is CASSLALPNTEAFF. Written as DNA, the CDR3 is TGTGCCAGCAGTTTAGCACTGCCGAACACTGAAGCTTTCTTT.

Only a few counts were recorded for this clonotype. V usage is TRBV5-1 and J usage is TRBJ1-5; D is undetermined. Germline V lookup: CDR1 SGHRS, CDR2 YFSETQ. V was trimmed by 4 bases and J by 2 bases, leaving 13 bases between them. The CDR3 loop spans 15 amino acids. CDR3: CASSPAGPGNQPQHF. The CDR3, as DNA: TGCGCCAGCAGCCCTGCCGGCCCCGGCAATCAGCCCCAGCATTTT.

The chain uses TRBV28 and TRBJ2-3, with 9 bases lining up with TRBD2. CDR1 and CDR2 from the germline V gene are MDHEN and SYDVKM. V lost 4 bases to trimming and J lost 0 bases; unmatched junction nucleotides: 2. The CDR3 is made up of 15 amino acids. The CDR3, as DNA: TGTGCCAGCAGTTCTAGCGGGGACAGCACAGATACGCAGTATTTT. It encodes CASSSSGDSTDTQYF. Complete variable domain (other parts from reference TRBV28 and TRBJ2-3): DVKVTQSSRYLVKRTGEKVFLECVQDMDHENMFWYRQDPGLGLRLIYFSYDVKMKEKGDIPEGYSVSREKKERFSLILESASTNQTSMYLCASSSSGDSTDTQYFGPGTRLTVL.

This clonotype has more than one count but fewer than ten. The rearrangement links TRBV7-2 to TRBJ2-7, with TRBD2 identical over 9 bases. The CDR3 is 13 amino acids. V shed 6 bases, J shed 2 bases, and the junction held 2 bases outside the gene matches. Germline values: CDR1 SGHTA, CDR2 FQGNSA. The CDR3: CASSVAGAYEQYF. The DNA for the CDR3 is TGTGCCAGCAGTGTAGCGGGAGCCTACGAGCAGTACTTC.

This clonotype has ten or more counts. The chain combines TRBV20-1 with TRBJ2-1, with a possible D match to TRBD2 (5 bases). CDR1 is DFQATT, CDR2 SNEGSKA, per germline (reference sequence). The CDR3 length is 13 residues. V was cut by 2 bases and J by 9 bases, with 14 bases left in between. The CDR3 DNA follows: TGCAGTGCTAGACCTCGGAGCGGAGGTGAGCAGTTCTTC. Encoded protein: CSARPRSGGEQFF.

This clonotype has only a few counts. The V call is TRBV6-2 or TRBV6-3, the J call TRBJ2-7; D is undetermined. This CDR3 comprises 14 residues. The germline V gene has CDR1 MNHEY and CDR2 SVGEGT. Trimming stripped 2 bases from V and 0 bases from J, with 8 bases between. CDR3 nucleotide sequence: TGTGCCAGCAGTTACACGCCAGCCTCCTACGAGCAGTACTTC. The encoded protein is CASSYTPASYEQYF.

Here the CDR3 reads CASKGIQGLFYEQYF. Written as DNA, the CDR3 is TGTGCCTCCAAAGGGATACAGGGGCTGTTCTACGAGCAGTACTTC. The chain combines TRBV28 with TRBJ2-7; 7 nucleotides agree with TRBD1. CDR1 is MDHEN and CDR2 is SYDVKM in the germline V gene. This CDR3 is 15 amino acids long. V lost 11 bases to trimming and J lost 3 bases; unmatched junction nucleotides: 16.

For the CDR3, the DNA is TGCAGCGTTAGAAAGGGGGCCACTGAAGCTTTCTTT. Protein product: CSVRKGATEAFF. The V and J genes are TRBV29-1 and TRBJ1-1; the match to TRBD1 covers 7 bases. The CDR3 has 12 amino acids. The germline V gene encodes CDR1 SQVTM and CDR2 ANQGSEA. Trimming removed 5 bases from V and 4 bases from J; junction bases left unmatched: 4.

This clonotype has a count of ten or more. The chain combines TRBV5-1 with TRBJ2-7; tentative D call: TRBD2 (5 bases). The CDR3 extends over 16 amino acids. V lost 0 bases, J lost 0 bases, and 13 bases lay in between. Germline V gene data show CDR1 as SGHRS and CDR2 as YFSETQ. The CDR3 spells CASSLDPGSSSYEQYV. For the CDR3, the DNA is TGCGCCAGCAGCTTGGACCCGGGGTCGAGCTCCTACGAGCAGTACGTC.

This clonotype was detected ten times or more. The J gene is TRBJ2-3, the V gene TRBV29-1, with TRBD2 identical over 14 bases. The germline CDR1 and CDR2 sequences are SQVTM and ANQGSEA. The CDR3 consists of 16 residues. The V gene end was trimmed by 2 bases and the J gene end by 5 bases; junction bases not matched to a gene: 6. Here the CDR3 DNA reads TGCAGCGTTGAACTCGGACTAGCGGGAGGTGGAGATACGCAGTATTTT. Translating it yields CSVELGLAGGGDTQYF.

This clonotype has more than one count but fewer than ten. This rearrangement joins TRBV7-9 to TRBJ1-1; the D gene is possibly TRBD1 (5 bases). The CDR3 sequence is 16 residues long. V lost 5 bases and J lost 1, with 17 bases in between. Germline CDR1 SEHNR, CDR2 FQNEAQ (reference sequence). The CDR3 loop is CASSVGPQTANTEAFF. CDR3 in DNA: TGTGCCAGCAGCGTTGGACCCCAGACAGCGAACACTGAAGCTTTCTTT. Together with reference TRBV7-9 and TRBJ1-1, the CDR3 gives the full variable domain: DTGVSQNPRHKITKRGQNVTFRCDPISEHNRLYWYRQTLGQGPEFLTYFQNEAQLEKSRLLSDRFSAERPKGSFSTLEIQRTEQGDSAMYLCASSVGPQTANTEAFFGQGTRLTVV.

A few counts support this clonotype. The rearrangement uses TRBV20-1 and TRBJ2-7; 7 bases fit TRBD1. Trimming took 4 bases from V and 5 from J; bases not matched to a gene: 8. The length of the CDR3 is 13 residues. Germline loops: CDR1 DFQATT, CDR2 SNEGSKA (reference sequence). DNA of the CDR3: TGCAGTGCTACTCTGACAGGGCCCCACGAGCAGTACTTC. Translated: CSATLTGPHEQYF.

V usage is TRBV15 and J usage is TRBJ1-2, with 9 bases lining up with TRBD1. Germline CDR1 and CDR2: LNHNV and YYDKDF (reference sequence). The V gene end was trimmed by 1 base and the J gene end by 4 bases; junction bases not matched to a gene: 4. This CDR3 spans 15 amino acids. The CDR3: CATSRGQGQGYGYTF. CDR3 in DNA: TGTGCCACCAGCAGAGGGCAGGGACAGGGCTATGGCTACACCTTC.

V is TRBV6-2 or TRBV6-3 and J is TRBJ2-3; 8 bases align to TRBD2. From germline, CDR1 is MNHEY and CDR2 SVGEGT. V lost 0 bases and J lost 4; bases outside the gene matches: 6. The CDR3 is 16 residues long. Written as DNA, the CDR3 is TGTGCCAGCAGTTACTCGACTAGCGACTCCCCAGATACGCAGTATTTT. Translating it yields CASSYSTSDSPDTQYF.